The present TCR beta chain was sequenced within a study of blood T cell repertoires in COVID-19. The CDR3 runs to 16 residues. The V end lost 0 bases, the J end lost 2 bases, and 13 bases lay between the germline ends. The germline V gene encodes CDR1 PRHDT and CDR2 FYEKMQ (reference sequence). The data were produced by immunoSEQ multiplex PCR, yet TCRdb's version contains in-frame clones alone and is incomplete. The data contain a few hundred thousand clones, roughly 84% of them singletons. V is TRBV13 and J is TRBJ2-5; no clear D gene. This receptor was taken from a woman aged 25 to 45 who had recovered from COVID-19. Sequencing used PBMCs or T cells enriched from blood (not recorded which). CDR3 nucleotides: TGTGCCAGCAGCTTAGGCTGGAGTGGTCCTCAAGAGACCCAGTACTTC. Protein: CASSLGWSGPQETQYF.